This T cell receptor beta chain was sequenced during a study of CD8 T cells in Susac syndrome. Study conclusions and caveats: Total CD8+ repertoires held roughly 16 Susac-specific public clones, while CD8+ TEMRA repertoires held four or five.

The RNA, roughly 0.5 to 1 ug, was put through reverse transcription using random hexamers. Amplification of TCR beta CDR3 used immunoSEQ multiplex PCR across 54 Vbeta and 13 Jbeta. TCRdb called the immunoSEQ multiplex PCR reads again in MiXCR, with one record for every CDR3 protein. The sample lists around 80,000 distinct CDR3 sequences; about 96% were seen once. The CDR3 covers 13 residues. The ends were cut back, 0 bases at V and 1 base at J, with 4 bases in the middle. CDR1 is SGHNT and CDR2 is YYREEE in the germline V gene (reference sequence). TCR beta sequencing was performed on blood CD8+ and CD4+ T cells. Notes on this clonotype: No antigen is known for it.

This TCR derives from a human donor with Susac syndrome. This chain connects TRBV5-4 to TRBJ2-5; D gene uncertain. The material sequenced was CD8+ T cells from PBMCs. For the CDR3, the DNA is TGTGCCAGCAGCTTGGAGAGCCAAGAGACCCAGTACTTC. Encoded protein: CASSLESQETQYF. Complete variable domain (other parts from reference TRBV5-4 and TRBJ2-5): ETGVTQSPTHLIKTRGQQVTLRCSSQSGHNTVSWYQQALGQGPQFIFQYYREEENGRGNFPPRFSGLQFPNYSSELNVNALELDDSALYLCASSLESQETQYFGPGTRLLVL.